These T cell receptor beta chains were read from a single sample in a study of T cell responses to AZD1222 COVID-19 vaccine. The protocol was immunoSEQ multiplex PCR, while the TCRdb copy is restricted to in-frame clones and leaves out a portion. The table includes about 78,000 clones, nearly 85% detected once. Material: peripheral blood, obtained on day 0 of AZD1222 vaccination. All receptors derive from an adult in good health. The CDR3 runs from the conserved cysteine through the conserved F or W. Each record gives: D gene, J gene, CDR3 length, clone size, V gene, CDR3 protein, CDR3 DNA. D genes are given only for firm matches. Some rows mark clone size as missing; the rest say once, few, many or name a class of expanded clone.

TRBD2 TRBJ2-3 15 - TRBV7-6 CASSLGGGDTDTQYF TGTGCCAGCAGCTTAGGCGGGGGGGACACAGATACGCAGTATTTT
- TRBJ2-5 15 - TRBV15 CATSRDLGGQETQYF TGTGCCACCAGCAGAGATCTAGGGGGTCAAGAGACCCAGTACTTC
- TRBJ1-1 14 - TRBV18 CASSPSTGNTEAFF TGTGCCAGCTCACCGTCGACAGGGAACACTGAAGCTTTCTTT
- TRBJ1-4 16 - TRBV4-1 CASSLLKDGGLEKLFF TGCGCCAGCAGCCTCCTAAAGGATGGGGGGCTAGAAAAACTGTTTTTT
- TRBJ1-2 14 - TRBV6-2/TRBV6-3 CASSITGGNYGYTF TGTGCCAGCAGCATCACCGGGGGCAACTATGGCTACACCTTC
- TRBJ2-4 15 few TRBV6-5 CASSQGRVGAFIQYF TGTGCCAGCAGTCAGGGACGGGTGGGGGCTTTCATTCAGTACTTC
TRBD2 TRBJ2-1 14 - TRBV2 CASSGLAGYNEQFF TGTGCCAGCAGTGGACTAGCGGGTTACAATGAGCAGTTCTTC
TRBD1 TRBJ1-1 16 - TRBV5-1 CASSPSRQGVFTEAFF TGCGCCAGCAGCCCGTCCCGACAGGGGGTGTTTACTGAAGCTTTCTTT
- TRBJ2-3 13 - TRBV27 CASSLSWGGVQYF TGTGCCAGCAGTTTATCGTGGGGGGGCGTGCAGTATTTT
- TRBJ1-5 14 - TRBV27 CASRRHGINQPQHF TGTGCCAGCAGGAGGCACGGGATCAATCAGCCCCAGCATTTT
TRBD1 TRBJ1-1 12 few TRBV30 CAWTTGGSEAFF TGTGCCTGGACTACAGGGGGCTCTGAAGCTTTCTTT
TRBD2 TRBJ2-1 15 - TRBV7-9 CASSLVSSGGDEQFF TGTGCCAGCAGCTTAGTCTCTAGCGGGGGCGATGAGCAGTTCTTC
- TRBJ1-3 15 - TRBV9 CASSVDPSSGNTIYF TGTGCCAGCAGCGTAGACCCTTCCTCTGGAAACACCATATATTTT
- TRBJ1-5 13 - TRBV6-6 CASSDRNRQPQHF TGTGCCAGCAGTGATCGAAATCGACAGCCCCAGCATTTT
- TRBJ2-7 16 few TRBV5-1 CASSLGVFGLSYEQYF TGCGCCAGCAGCTTGGGGGTCTTCGGACTAAGCTACGAGCAGTACTTC
- TRBJ1-5 14 - TRBV6-2/TRBV6-3 CASSYPGSNQPQHF TGTGCCAGCAGTTACCCGGGGTCCAATCAGCCCCAGCATTTT
- TRBJ1-5 12 - TRBV12-3/TRBV12-4 CASSPPHQPQHF TGTGCCAGCAGTCCCCCGCATCAGCCCCAGCATTTT
- TRBJ2-2 12 - TRBV3-1/TRBV3-2 CASSIGGGELFF TGTGCCAGCAGCATAGGGGGCGGGGAGCTGTTTTTT
- TRBJ1-6 17 - TRBV6-2/TRBV6-3 CASSFRGTSWANSPLHF TGTGCCAGCAGTTTTCGGGGGACATCTTGGGCTAATTCACCCCTCCACTTT
- TRBJ1-2 16 - TRBV5-4 CASSGGQGRGNYGYTF TGTGCCAGCAGCGGGGGGCAGGGACGAGGTAACTATGGCTACACCTTC
- TRBJ1-4 15 - TRBV6-2/TRBV6-3 CASSFDKSTNEKLFF TGTGCCAGCAGTTTCGACAAGTCCACTAATGAAAAACTGTTTTTT
- TRBJ1-5 14 - TRBV6-1 CASSDRGYNQPQHF TGTGCCAGCAGTGACAGGGGATACAATCAGCCCCAGCATTTT
TRBD1 TRBJ1-2 16 - TRBV6-5 CASSSPGTGDNYGYTF TGTGCCAGCAGTTCCCCCGGGACAGGGGACAACTATGGCTACACCTTC
TRBD1 TRBJ2-1 15 many TRBV2 CASSFRGPTYNEQFF TGTGCCAGCAGTTTCAGGGGGCCGACCTACAATGAGCAGTTCTTC
TRBD2 TRBJ2-1 17 - TRBV12-5 CASGLMATSGSRNEQFF TGTGCTAGTGGTTTGATGGCGACTAGCGGGAGTCGGAATGAGCAGTTCTTC
TRBD1 TRBJ1-2 16 - TRBV28 CASSPTGGGYVYGYTF TGTGCCAGCAGTCCGACAGGGGGCGGCTATGTCTATGGCTACACCTTC
- TRBJ1-4 15 few TRBV5-1 CASSLAVGEDEKLFF TGCGCCAGCAGCTTGGCAGTGGGGGAAGACGAAAAACTGTTTTTT
- TRBJ1-4 16 - TRBV11-2 CASSLQGYSETEKLFF TGTGCCAGCAGCTTACAGGGCTACTCGGAGACAGAAAAACTGTTTTTT
TRBD1 TRBJ1-3 15 - TRBV10-2 CARTRTGRSGNTIYF TGCGCCAGAACTAGGACAGGGCGCTCTGGAAACACCATATATTTT
- TRBJ2-2 14 - TRBV7-9 CASSLGSNTGELFF TGTGCCAGCAGCTTGGGGTCGAACACCGGGGAGCTGTTTTTT
- TRBJ2-5 14 - TRBV25-1 CASSGGRIQETQYF TGTGCCAGCAGTGGGGGGCGCATCCAAGAGACCCAGTACTTC
TRBD2 TRBJ2-7 13 - TRBV19 CASSGGRNSEQYF TGTGCCAGTAGTGGCGGGAGGAATTCCGAGCAGTACTTC
- TRBJ2-2 13 - TRBV6-4 CASSDGNTGELFF TGTGCCAGCAGTGACGGCAACACCGGGGAGCTGTTTTTT
- TRBJ2-7 13 - TRBV5-1 CASSFQGGEQQYF TGCGCCAGCAGCTTTCAGGGTGGAGAGCAGCAGTACTTC
- TRBJ2-5 12 once TRBV2 CASNRDQETQYF TGTGCCAGCAACCGGGACCAAGAGACCCAGTACTTC
TRBD2 TRBJ2-1 14 - TRBV6-5 CASRGDYSYNEQFF TGTGCCAGCAGGGGGGACTACTCCTACAATGAGCAGTTCTTC
- TRBJ2-6 14 - TRBV11-3 CASSLGSGANVLTF TGTGCCAGCAGCTTAGGGTCTGGGGCCAACGTCCTGACTTTC